Sequencing of this T cell receptor (beta chain) was carried out in a study of T cells in Graves' hyperthyroidism and ophthalmopathy (dated by TCRdb to about 2019). For the wider study: Peripheral blood samples were taken at the time of initial diagnosis, prior to any treatment. The 75 to 100 discovery patients were randomly divided into training and test sets at a 7:3 ratio. TCR Vbeta CDR3 sequencing of around 130 peripheral blood samples (fewer than 45 ophthalmopathy, roughly 74 hyperthyroidism and roughly 17 progressor patients) is reported in the paper. Prospective prediction of ophthalmopathy was tested in an independent validation cohort consisting of 18 to 20 hyperthyroidism patients and 17 patients who later progressed to ophthalmopathy. In addition, the study compared T-cell repertoires in thyroid tissue and in blood from about 6 Graves' hyperthyroidism patients. To identify distinguishing TCR V-J signatures, a discovery cohort of roughly 100 patients was used, comprising 43 with Graves' ophthalmopathy and 57 with stable Graves' hyperthyroidism. Once sampling was done, hyperthyroidism patients were given methimazole at a starting dose of 30 mg daily, whereas ophthalmopathy patients were given high-dose intravenous methylprednisolone. Paper-wide results and their limitations: Sample size was not statistically predetermined, and investigators were not blinded to group allocation. Ophthalmopathy was separated from stable hyperthyroidism by a 13 V-J signature model, with just over 85% sensitivity and roughly 81% specificity obtained in cross-validation and 80%/75% obtained in testing. Most expanded thyroid clonotypes (frequency above 0.001) were also detected in blood, a finding suggesting that blood repertoires may reflect thyroid immune responses. In validation, the model predicted progression to ophthalmopathy a median of roughly 6.1 months before onset, with about 71% sensitivity and 72.22% specificity.

TCR beta CDR3 regions were amplified from RNA transcripts. The TCR CDR3 was subjected to a first round of RT-PCR using the HTBI primer set and the Qiagen OneStep RT-PCR kit. Libraries were constructed in a second round of multiplex PCR, after which size selection and purification were performed. Paired-end sequencing of the libraries was performed with 100 bp reads on an Illumina HiSeq2000. As for the authors' bioinformatics: Raw data were processed with SOAPnuke, discarding reads with adapters, uncalled bases, mean Phred below 15, or no exact constant-primer or identifier match. COPE v1.2.5 was used to merge high-quality paired reads, and clonotypes were defined as unique nucleotide sequences. MiTCR v1.1 was used to align the clonotypes against IMGT TRBV, TRBD and TRBJ reference segments. The analysis included only V-J combinations with a frequency above 0.0001, which together covered around 99% of the repertoires. A TCS score was defined as the ratio between F50 (clonal expansion) and ExV (chaos), using BLOSUM62-based TCRdist between CDR3 peptides within each V-J. Welch's t-statistics and random forest reduced several hundred V-J features to fewer than 15, which were used in a naive Bayes classifier (R e1071). The similarity between thyroid and blood repertoires was quantified using the Morisita-Horn index. In TCRdb, the public reads were trimmed at Q25 with fastp and aligned with MiXCR, with productive beta chains retained. Records with the same CDR3 protein are collapsed into one entry carrying the most frequent genes and DNA. For this entry, the V and J calls and clone size follow TCRdb and not the study's own pipeline. This sample gives hundreds of thousands of distinct CDR3 sequences in total; around a third of them show up just once. 31% of the sample is in the top ten clones.

This clonotype showed up many times. Its antigen has not been determined. One base away there is no much larger clone; base qualities are not given. A patient counted as having stable Graves' hyperthyroidism if no progression to ophthalmopathy occurred over 18 months of follow-up. The hyperthyroidism patients were between 18 and 65 years old and newly diagnosed, with a disease duration of less than 2 months. The study excluded patients with uncontrolled infections, other autoimmune diseases, pregnancy or lactation. Diagnoses were based on clinical symptoms, serum thyroxine and TRAb, thyroid ultrasound and orbital computed tomography. PBMCs were separated from about 10 ml of fresh peripheral blood using Ficoll-Paque density gradient centrifugation. Total RNA was extracted using Trizol reagent, and RNA quality was assessed on an Agilent 2100 Bioanalyzer. Including the terminal cysteine and phenylalanine, the CDR3 comprises 15 residues. The retained sequence is limited to the CDR3, 45 bases, with the frame set at the first base. V and J are truncated by 5 bases and 4 bases respectively, leaving an intervening sequence of 18 bases. CDR1 and CDR2 are read off the germline V gene as SGHTA and FQGNSA.

Source material: blood. This clonotype was obtained from a woman in her thirties or forties with Graves' hyperthyroidism. The receptor chain draws on TRBV7-2 and TRBJ2-7; the best D guess is TRBD2, with 6 bases matching. The DNA reads TGTGCCAGCAGCCCCGCCGGGGGAGCGCTATACGAGCAGTACTTC. It specifies CASSPAGGALYEQYF. Outside the CDR3, residues come from the reference TRBV7-2 and TRBJ2-7 proteins, so the full variable domain is: GAGVSQSPSNKVTEKGKDVELRCDPISGHTALYWYRQSLGQGLEFLIYFQGNSAPDKSGLPSDRFSAERTGGSVSTLTIQRTQQEDSAVYLCASSPAGGALYEQYFGPGTRLTVT.